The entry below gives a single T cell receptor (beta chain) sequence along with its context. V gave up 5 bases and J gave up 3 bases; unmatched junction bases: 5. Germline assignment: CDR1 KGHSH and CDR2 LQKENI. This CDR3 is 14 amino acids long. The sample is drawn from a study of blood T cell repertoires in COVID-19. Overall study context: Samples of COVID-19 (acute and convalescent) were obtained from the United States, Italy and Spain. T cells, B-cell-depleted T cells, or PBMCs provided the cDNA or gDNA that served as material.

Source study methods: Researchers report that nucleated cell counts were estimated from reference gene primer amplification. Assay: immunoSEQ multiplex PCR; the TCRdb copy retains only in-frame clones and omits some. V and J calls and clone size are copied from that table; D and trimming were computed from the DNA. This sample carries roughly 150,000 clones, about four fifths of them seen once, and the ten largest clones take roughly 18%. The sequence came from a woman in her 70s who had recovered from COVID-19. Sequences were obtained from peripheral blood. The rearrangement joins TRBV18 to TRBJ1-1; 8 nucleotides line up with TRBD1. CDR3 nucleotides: TGTGCCAGCTCATCCGGACAGGGCGACACTGAAGCTTTCTTT. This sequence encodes CASSSGQGDTEAFF. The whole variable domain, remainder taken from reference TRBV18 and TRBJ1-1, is NAGVMQNPRHLVRRRGQEARLRCSPMKGHSHVYWYRQLPEEGLKFMVYLQKENIIDESGMPKERFSAEFPKEGPSILRIQQVVRGDSAAYFCASSSGQGDTEAFFGQGTRLTVV.